This is a list of T cell receptor beta chains from one sample in a study of radiation and T cells in renal cell carcinoma. The repertoire was sequenced with immunoSEQ multiplex PCR; TCRdb's copy has only in-frame clones and lacks some. The sample holds about 130,000 clones, more than 70% seen once. The sequences come from blood, collected from a patient whose treatment included radiotherapy and nephrectomy. These receptors were obtained from a woman aged 45-60 years with renal cell carcinoma. CDR3s include the opening cysteine and the closing phenylalanine or tryptophan. Fields, in order: V gene, clone size, D gene, J gene, CDR3 protein, CDR3 DNA. A D gene is named only where the DNA matches it firmly. Only some rows state a clone size, as once, few, many or a class for expanded clones.

V gene: TRBV10-3
clone size: -
D gene: TRBD1
J gene: TRBJ1-1
CDR3 protein: CAISAGTGDAAFF
CDR3 DNA: TGTGCCATCAGTGCCGGGACAGGGGACGCAGCTTTCTTT

V gene: TRBV6-6
clone size: -
D gene: -
J gene: TRBJ1-1
CDR3 protein: CASSYSPGQNTEAFF
CDR3 DNA: TGTGCCAGCAGTTATTCACCGGGCCAGAACACTGAAGCTTTCTTT

V gene: TRBV6-6
clone size: -
D gene: -
J gene: TRBJ1-3
CDR3 protein: CATGSGNTIYF
CDR3 DNA: TGTGCCACGGGATCTGGAAACACCATATATTTT

V gene: TRBV18
clone size: -
D gene: -
J gene: TRBJ1-1
CDR3 protein: CASSPFDDWGTEAFF
CDR3 DNA: TGTGCCAGCTCACCATTCGACGACTGGGGCACTGAAGCTTTCTTT

V gene: TRBV14
clone size: -
D gene: -
J gene: TRBJ2-2
CDR3 protein: CASSQQAGELFF
CDR3 DNA: TGTGCCAGCAGCCAACAAGCCGGGGAGCTGTTTTTT

V gene: TRBV9
clone size: -
D gene: TRBD2
J gene: TRBJ2-1
CDR3 protein: CASSVRLAGSYNEQFF
CDR3 DNA: TGTGCCAGCAGCGTTCGACTAGCGGGCTCCTACAATGAGCAGTTCTTC

V gene: TRBV7-2
clone size: -
D gene: TRBD1
J gene: TRBJ1-5
CDR3 protein: CASSPPGQASFPQHF
CDR3 DNA: TGTGCCAGCAGCCCACCGGGACAGGCCTCCTTTCCCCAGCATTTT

V gene: TRBV6-1
clone size: -
D gene: -
J gene: TRBJ1-2
CDR3 protein: CASIRLGDDYGYTF
CDR3 DNA: TGTGCCAGCATCCGACTGGGTGACGACTATGGCTACACCTTC

V gene: TRBV7-8
clone size: -
D gene: TRBD1
J gene: TRBJ1-5
CDR3 protein: CASSIDRGNQPQHF
CDR3 DNA: TGTGCCAGCAGCATCGACAGGGGCAATCAGCCCCAGCATTTT

V gene: TRBV19
clone size: -
D gene: TRBD1
J gene: TRBJ1-4
CDR3 protein: CAIGTGVFGKLFF
CDR3 DNA: TGTGCCATCGGGACAGGGGTGTTCGGAAAACTGTTTTTT

V gene: TRBV18
clone size: -
D gene: -
J gene: TRBJ2-3
CDR3 protein: CASSQGTVTDTQYF
CDR3 DNA: TGTGCCAGCTCACAAGGGACGGTCACAGATACGCAGTATTTT

V gene: TRBV5-1
clone size: -
D gene: -
J gene: TRBJ2-3
CDR3 protein: CASSSARGLTDTQYF
CDR3 DNA: TGCGCCAGCAGCTCGGCCCGGGGACTCACAGATACGCAGTATTTT

V gene: TRBV20-1
clone size: few
D gene: -
J gene: TRBJ2-5
CDR3 protein: CSAKPQETQYF
CDR3 DNA: TGCAGTGCTAAACCACAAGAGACCCAGTACTTC

V gene: TRBV13
clone size: few
D gene: -
J gene: TRBJ2-6
CDR3 protein: CASSSRSSGANVLTF
CDR3 DNA: TGTGCCAGCAGCTCCCGTAGCTCTGGGGCCAACGTCCTGACTTTC

V gene: TRBV15
clone size: -
D gene: -
J gene: TRBJ1-2
CDR3 protein: CATSRDGLYGYTF
CDR3 DNA: TGTGCCACCAGCAGAGATGGGCTCTATGGCTACACCTTC

V gene: TRBV7-3
clone size: -
D gene: TRBD1
J gene: TRBJ1-6
CDR3 protein: CASSLRGQGANSPLHF
CDR3 DNA: TGTGCCAGCAGCTTAAGGGGACAGGGGGCGAATTCACCCCTCCACTTT

V gene: TRBV5-4
clone size: -
D gene: -
J gene: TRBJ1-1
CDR3 protein: CASSLVNTEAFF
CDR3 DNA: TGTGCCAGCAGCTTGGTCAACACTGAAGCTTTCTTT

V gene: TRBV29-1
clone size: -
D gene: -
J gene: TRBJ2-3
CDR3 protein: CSVERGGITDTQYF
CDR3 DNA: TGCAGCGTTGAACGCGGGGGCATTACAGATACGCAGTATTTT

V gene: TRBV7-2
clone size: -
D gene: -
J gene: TRBJ1-5
CDR3 protein: CASSFLTYQPQHF
CDR3 DNA: TGTGCCAGCAGCTTCCTGACCTATCAGCCCCAGCATTTT

V gene: TRBV4-2
clone size: -
D gene: -
J gene: TRBJ2-1
CDR3 protein: CASSQEGYNEQFF
CDR3 DNA: TGTGCCAGCAGCCAAGAAGGATACAATGAGCAGTTCTTC

V gene: TRBV18
clone size: -
D gene: TRBD1
J gene: TRBJ2-7
CDR3 protein: CASSLTGAGDEQYF
CDR3 DNA: TGTGCCAGCTCACTTACAGGGGCCGGAGACGAGCAGTACTTC

V gene: TRBV5-5
clone size: -
D gene: -
J gene: TRBJ1-4
CDR3 protein: CASSLGPAVNEKLFF
CDR3 DNA: TGTGCCAGCAGCTTAGGGCCAGCTGTTAATGAAAAACTGTTTTTT

V gene: TRBV7-8
clone size: once
D gene: -
J gene: TRBJ1-2
CDR3 protein: CASSLRGVEGYGYTF
CDR3 DNA: TGTGCCAGCAGCTTAAGAGGCGTTGAAGGGTATGGCTACACCTTC

V gene: TRBV11-3
clone size: -
D gene: -
J gene: TRBJ2-1
CDR3 protein: CASSLDYAASYNEQFF
CDR3 DNA: TGTGCCAGCAGCTTAGATTACGCGGCCTCCTACAATGAGCAGTTCTTC

V gene: TRBV7-9
clone size: -
D gene: -
J gene: TRBJ1-1
CDR3 protein: CASSLENPRRGAEAFF
CDR3 DNA: TGTGCCAGCAGCTTAGAAAACCCCCGTCGAGGGGCTGAAGCTTTCTTT

V gene: TRBV18
clone size: -
D gene: -
J gene: TRBJ2-7
CDR3 protein: CASSSSGQSSYEQYF
CDR3 DNA: TGTGCCAGCTCATCATCTGGACAAAGCTCCTACGAGCAGTACTTC

V gene: TRBV6-1
clone size: -
D gene: -
J gene: TRBJ1-1
CDR3 protein: CASSLGPNTEAFF
CDR3 DNA: TGTGCCAGCAGTTTAGGTCCGAACACTGAAGCTTTCTTT

V gene: TRBV7-8
clone size: -
D gene: -
J gene: TRBJ2-1
CDR3 protein: CASSVPAPEQFF
CDR3 DNA: TGTGCCAGCAGCGTCCCGGCGCCCGAGCAGTTCTTC

V gene: TRBV6-5
clone size: -
D gene: -
J gene: TRBJ1-3
CDR3 protein: CASSYFGSGGNTIYF
CDR3 DNA: TGTGCCAGCAGTTATTTCGGGAGTGGAGGAAACACCATATATTTT

V gene: TRBV7-2
clone size: -
D gene: TRBD2
J gene: TRBJ2-5
CDR3 protein: CASTSGGHQETQYF
CDR3 DNA: TGTGCCAGCACTAGCGGGGGCCACCAAGAGACCCAGTACTTC

V gene: TRBV5-1
clone size: few
D gene: -
J gene: TRBJ1-1
CDR3 protein: CASSLEGPMNTEAFF
CDR3 DNA: TGCGCCAGCAGCTTGGAAGGACCGATGAACACTGAAGCTTTCTTT

V gene: TRBV5-1
clone size: -
D gene: -
J gene: TRBJ1-1
CDR3 protein: CASSLEQLNTEAFF
CDR3 DNA: TGCGCCAGCAGCTTGGAGCAGCTGAACACTGAAGCTTTCTTT

V gene: TRBV29-1
clone size: few
D gene: -
J gene: TRBJ1-1
CDR3 protein: CSVGQGQMNTEAFF
CDR3 DNA: TGCAGCGTGGGGCAAGGGCAGATGAACACTGAAGCTTTCTTT

V gene: TRBV5-1
clone size: -
D gene: TRBD1
J gene: TRBJ1-3
CDR3 protein: CASSLGGQGPGNTIYF
CDR3 DNA: TGCGCCAGCAGCTTGGGAGGACAGGGCCCTGGAAACACCATATATTTT

V gene: TRBV5-1
clone size: once
D gene: TRBD2
J gene: TRBJ2-5
CDR3 protein: CASTPSGGRGETQYF
CDR3 DNA: TGCGCCAGCACCCCCAGCGGGGGGCGGGGGGAGACCCAGTACTTC

V gene: TRBV30
clone size: -
D gene: -
J gene: TRBJ1-2
CDR3 protein: CAWRDSYYGYTF
CDR3 DNA: TGTGCCTGGAGGGACAGCTACTATGGCTACACCTTC

V gene: TRBV11-3
clone size: -
D gene: TRBD1
J gene: TRBJ1-3
CDR3 protein: CASSRGTEGNTIYF
CDR3 DNA: TGTGCCAGCAGTCGAGGGACAGAAGGAAACACCATATATTTT

V gene: TRBV11-2
clone size: -
D gene: TRBD1
J gene: TRBJ2-1
CDR3 protein: CASSSLRDRGDEQFF
CDR3 DNA: TGTGCCAGCAGCTCCCTCCGGGACAGGGGGGATGAGCAGTTCTTC

V gene: TRBV15
clone size: -
D gene: TRBD1
J gene: TRBJ1-2
CDR3 protein: CATSRDRGQGYTF
CDR3 DNA: TGTGCCACCAGCAGAGACAGGGGGCAAGGCTACACCTTC

V gene: TRBV5-1
clone size: -
D gene: -
J gene: TRBJ1-5
CDR3 protein: CASSLGGGYSNQPQHF
CDR3 DNA: TGCGCCAGCAGCCTTGGCGGCGGGTATAGCAATCAGCCCCAGCATTTT

V gene: TRBV19
clone size: -
D gene: -
J gene: TRBJ1-2
CDR3 protein: CASSTGAGYGYTF
CDR3 DNA: TGTGCCAGTAGTACAGGGGCGGGCTATGGCTACACCTTC

V gene: TRBV2
clone size: once
D gene: -
J gene: TRBJ2-3
CDR3 protein: CASSEALGWADTQYF
CDR3 DNA: TGTGCCAGCAGCGAAGCACTAGGGTGGGCAGATACGCAGTATTTT